This T cell receptor beta chain was observed in a study of blood T cells in healthy people across ages. Overall study results and limits: Strongly correlated with naive T cell percentage was TCR beta diversity.

Germline loops: CDR1 WNHNN, CDR2 SYGVQD (reference sequence). The CDR3 consists of 14 residues. Of note for this clonotype: Its specificity is not known. At one end, the junction sequence differs from germline, possibly due to a read error.

Together with a sample-barcoded 5' primer, a J-beta primer mix was included in a second PCR lasting about 7 to 11 cycles. TCRdb analysed the 5' RACE reads with MiXCR anew, one entry per CDR3 protein. The data contain hundreds of thousands of distinct CDR3 sequences, roughly half of them singletons. Material for sequencing was blood. The source of this sequence is a man aged 60-69 years in good health. This rearrangement joins TRBV10-1 to TRBJ2-7; D is tentatively TRBD1 or TRBD2 (5 bases each). The CDR3 is CAGSESRRDGKQYF. DNA for the CDR3: TGCGCCGGCAGTGAGTCGAGACGGGACGGAAAGCAGTACTTC.